A single sample gave rise to the 5 T cell receptor beta chains below, sequenced in a study of cytomegalovirus exposure and HLA in healthy donors. PCR used 60 Vbeta primers and 13 Jbeta primers. TCRdb's copy holds only in-frame clones and misses some; the assay was immunoSEQ multiplex PCR. This sample has 100,000 to 150,000 clones, with 80% found just once. Specimen: PBMCs. The receptors originated from a woman in her forties in good health and CMV-seronegative.

CDR3 DNA sequence: TGTGCCAGCAGTACAGGCGACTATCAGCCCCAGCATTTT. This translates into CASSTGDYQPQHF. The gene calls are TRBV6-1 and TRBJ1-5, with D tentatively TRBD1 (5 bases). There are 13 residues in the CDR3. Trimming stripped 5 bases from V and 5 bases from J, with 10 bases between. Looked up from germline, CDR1 is MNHNS and CDR2 is SASEGT.

The chain has TRBV28 and TRBJ1-2; TRBD1 matches 9 bases. The V and J ends lost 3 bases and 7 bases, in that order; junction bases with no gene match: 6. Germline V gene sequence: CDR1 MDHEN, CDR2 SYDVKM. This CDR3 region has 14 residues. CDR3 in amino acids: CASSFHRGQLGYTF. CDR3 bases: TGTGCCAGCAGTTTCCACAGGGGGCAGCTTGGCTACACCTTC.

This sequence joins TRBV7-9 and TRBJ2-5, with 9 bases lining up with TRBD2. Germline CDR1 is SEHNR and CDR2 is FQNEAQ (reference sequence). The CDR3 runs 15 residues. J lost 5 bases, V lost 5 bases, and 9 bases had no gene match. CDR3 loop: CASSPRSGGGETQYF. The CDR3 region has the DNA TGTGCCAGCAGCCCCCGTAGCGGGGGCGGTGAGACCCAGTACTTC.

The chain couples TRBV2 to TRBJ2-1; 9 bases map to TRBD2. Germline V lookup: CDR1 SNHLY, CDR2 FYNNEI. The CDR3 totals 14 residues. Trimming removed 4 bases from V and 9 bases from J; junction bases left unmatched: 7. The CDR3 bases are TGTGCCAGCAGTGTGGATAGCGGGAGTGTTGAGCAGTTCTTC. It encodes CASSVDSGSVEQFF.

This chain links TRBV12-5 with TRBJ2-6; 7 nucleotides align to TRBD2. Trimming at V came to 10 bases and at J to 0 bases, leaving 0 bases not matched to a gene. CDR1 is LGHNT, CDR2 FRNRAP, per germline. This CDR3 has 13 amino acids. The CDR3 protein is CATSGSGANVLTF. As DNA, the CDR3 is TGTGCTACTAGCGGCTCTGGGGCCAACGTCCTGACTTTC.